This T cell receptor beta chain derives from a study of vaccination and CD4 T cells after COVID-19. In the study overall: Convalescent participants consisted of six males and four females, two being Hispanic. Cultures acting as controls obtained a CEFX pool, an HIV-1 Nef pool, or no peptide. Whole-study results and caveats: Early timepoints after natural infection were not analyzed in these convalescent patients.

CDR1 and CDR2 (germline): MGHRA, YSYEKL. Trimming took off 1 base at V and 0 bases at J, with 7 bases between the two ends. The CDR3 consists of 15 residues. With the Oncomine TCR Beta short-read assay, DNA from cultured CD4+ T cells was sequenced. One entry per CDR3 protein, called by TCRdb with MiXCR from the PCR reads. The sample records about 12,000 distinct CDR3 sequences, about 64% being singletons. A few counts support this clonotype. Its specificity is unknown. Treatment of the sample: roughly 10-day PBMC culture with coronavirus spike peptide pools or control peptides (ViraFEST assay). Patients returned positive PCR results between March and December 2020, earlier than US Alpha, Beta and Delta variants.

The chain combines TRBV4-1 with TRBJ1-5; D is ambiguous. The TCR originated in a human donor who had recovered from COVID-19. The specimen was CD4+ T cells from blood, cultured in vitro. CDR3 loop: CASSQGTDSNQPQHF. The CDR3 nucleotides read TGCGCCAGCAGCCAAGGGACTGATAGCAATCAGCCCCAGCATTTT.